This T cell receptor (beta chain) was found in a study of T-cell memory formation after mild COVID-19. As for the study in general: Most TCR clusters belonged to a single donor. Study-wide results and limits: A second wave of clones peaked on day 37, and their SARS-CoV-2 specificity went unconfirmed. There was a balanced CD4/CD8 profile in clones contracting day 15 to 85, and later expanders leaned CD4+. There were some responding clones in pre-infection memory, which suggested that cross-reactive memory had joined.

Germline lookup yields CDR1 SGHDN and CDR2 FVKESK. The CDR3 spans 14 residues. V lost 8 bases, J lost 5 bases, and 8 bases stayed unmatched. TCRdb reanalysed the 5' RACE reads using MiXCR and keeps one entry per CDR3 protein. Found here are around 250,000 distinct CDR3 sequences, 7.5% to 10% of them singletons; the top ten hold 22%. This clonotype was detected only a few times. What it binds is unknown. This sequence joins TRBV14 and TRBJ2-5; 10 positions match TRBD1. Sequencing used PBMCs or a T cell subset sorted from them (not recorded which). This receptor was taken from a man younger than 35 who had mild COVID-19 (a few samples of this study predate the infection). Cell type and time point are not known. The CDR3 DNA reads TGTGCCAGCTCGGACAGGGGGAAACGCGAGACCCAGTACTTC. Protein: CASSDRGKRETQYF.